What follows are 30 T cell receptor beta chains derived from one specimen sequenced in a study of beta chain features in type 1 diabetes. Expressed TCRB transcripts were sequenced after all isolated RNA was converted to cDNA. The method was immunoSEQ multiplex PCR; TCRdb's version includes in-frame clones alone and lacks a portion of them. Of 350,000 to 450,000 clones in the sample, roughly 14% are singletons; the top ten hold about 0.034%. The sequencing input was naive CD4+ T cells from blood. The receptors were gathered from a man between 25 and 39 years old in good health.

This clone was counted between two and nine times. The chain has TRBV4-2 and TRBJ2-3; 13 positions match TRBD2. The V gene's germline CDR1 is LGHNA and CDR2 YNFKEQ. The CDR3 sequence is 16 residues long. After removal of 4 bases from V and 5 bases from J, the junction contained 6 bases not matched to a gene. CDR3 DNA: TGTGCCAGCAGCCGAGTACTAGCGGGAGGGAAAGATACGCAGTATTTT. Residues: CASSRVLAGGKDTQYF.

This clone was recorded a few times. CDR3 in DNA: TGTGCCAGTAACGGGGCGCGCTACAATGAGCAGTTCTTC. Protein: CASNGARYNEQFF. This chain uses TRBV19 with TRBJ2-1; D is possibly TRBD1 or TRBD2 (5 bases each). The CDR3 extends over 13 amino acids. Germline V gene sequence: CDR1 LNHDA, CDR2 SQIVND (reference sequence). Trimming removed 7 bases from V and 3 bases from J, with 10 bases in between.

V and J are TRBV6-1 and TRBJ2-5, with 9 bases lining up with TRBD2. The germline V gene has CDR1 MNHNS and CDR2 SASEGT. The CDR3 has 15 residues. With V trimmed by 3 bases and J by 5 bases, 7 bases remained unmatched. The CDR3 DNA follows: TGTGCCAGCAGTGAGGGGCTAGCGGGACGGGAGACCCAGTACTTC. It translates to CASSEGLAGRETQYF.

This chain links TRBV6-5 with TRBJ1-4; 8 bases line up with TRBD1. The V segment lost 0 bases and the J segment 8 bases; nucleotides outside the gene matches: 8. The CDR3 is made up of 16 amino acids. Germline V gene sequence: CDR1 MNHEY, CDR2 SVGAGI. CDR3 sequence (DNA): TGTGCCAGCAGTTACTCCCTGGGACAGGCCAGGGAAAAACTGTTTTTT. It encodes CASSYSLGQAREKLFF.

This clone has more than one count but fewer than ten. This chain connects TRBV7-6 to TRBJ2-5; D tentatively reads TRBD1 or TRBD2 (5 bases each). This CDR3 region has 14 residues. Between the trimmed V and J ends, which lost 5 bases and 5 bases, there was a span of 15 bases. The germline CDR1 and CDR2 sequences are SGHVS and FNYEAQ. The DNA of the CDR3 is TGTGCCAGCAGCCCCCGGGGATGGGGCGAGACCCAGTACTTC. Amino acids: CASSPRGWGETQYF.

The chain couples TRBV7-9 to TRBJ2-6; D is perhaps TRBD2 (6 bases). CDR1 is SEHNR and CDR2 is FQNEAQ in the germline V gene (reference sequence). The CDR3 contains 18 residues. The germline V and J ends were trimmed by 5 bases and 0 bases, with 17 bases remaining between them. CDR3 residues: CASSKGLSPRSGANVLTF. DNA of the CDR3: TGTGCCAGCAGCAAGGGACTTTCGCCCCGCTCTGGGGCCAACGTCCTGACTTTC.

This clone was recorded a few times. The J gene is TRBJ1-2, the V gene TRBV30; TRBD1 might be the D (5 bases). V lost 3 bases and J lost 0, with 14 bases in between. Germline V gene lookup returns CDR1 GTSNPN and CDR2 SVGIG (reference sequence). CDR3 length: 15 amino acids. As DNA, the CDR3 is TGTGCCTGGAGAGCAGGGAAGGGAGCTAACTATGGCTACACCTTC. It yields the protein CAWRAGKGANYGYTF.

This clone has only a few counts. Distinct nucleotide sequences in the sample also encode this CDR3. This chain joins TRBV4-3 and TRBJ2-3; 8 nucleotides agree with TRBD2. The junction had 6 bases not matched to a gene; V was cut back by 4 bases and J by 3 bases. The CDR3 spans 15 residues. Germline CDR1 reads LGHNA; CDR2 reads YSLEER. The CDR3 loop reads CASSLRGGGTDTQYF. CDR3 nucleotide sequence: TGCGCCAGCAGCCTCCGGGGGGGCGGTACAGATACGCAGTATTTT.

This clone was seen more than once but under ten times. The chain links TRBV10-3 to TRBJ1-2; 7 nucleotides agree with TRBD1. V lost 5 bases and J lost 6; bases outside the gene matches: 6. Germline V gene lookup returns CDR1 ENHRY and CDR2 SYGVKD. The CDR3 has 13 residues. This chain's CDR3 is CAISPDRADGYTF. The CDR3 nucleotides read TGTGCCATCAGTCCCGACAGGGCGGATGGCTACACCTTC.

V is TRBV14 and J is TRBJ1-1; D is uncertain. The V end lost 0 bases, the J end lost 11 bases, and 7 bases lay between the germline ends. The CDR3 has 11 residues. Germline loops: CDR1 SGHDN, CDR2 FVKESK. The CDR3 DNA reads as TGTGCCAGCAGCCAAGATTCTGGCGCTTTCTTT. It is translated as CASSQDSGAFF.

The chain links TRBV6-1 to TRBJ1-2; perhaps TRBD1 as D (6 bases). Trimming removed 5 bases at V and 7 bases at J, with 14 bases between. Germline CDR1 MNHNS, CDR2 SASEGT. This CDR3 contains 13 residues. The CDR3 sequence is CASSTGYDVGYTF. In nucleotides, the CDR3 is TGTGCCAGCAGTACAGGGTACGACGTTGGCTACACCTTC.

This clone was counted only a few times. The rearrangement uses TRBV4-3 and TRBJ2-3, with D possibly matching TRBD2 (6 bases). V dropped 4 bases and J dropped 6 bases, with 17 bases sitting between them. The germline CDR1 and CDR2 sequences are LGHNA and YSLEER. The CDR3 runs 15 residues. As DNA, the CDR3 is TGCGCCAGCAGCCCGGGACTGAGGTCCATCGATACGCAGTATTTT. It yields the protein CASSPGLRSIDTQYF.

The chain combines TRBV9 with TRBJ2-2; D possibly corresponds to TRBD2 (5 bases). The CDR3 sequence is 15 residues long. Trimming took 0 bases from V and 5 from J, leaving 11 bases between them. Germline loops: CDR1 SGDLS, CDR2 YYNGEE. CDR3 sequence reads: CASSVGTPPTGELFF. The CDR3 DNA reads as TGTGCCAGCAGCGTAGGGACTCCTCCTACCGGGGAGCTGTTTTTT.

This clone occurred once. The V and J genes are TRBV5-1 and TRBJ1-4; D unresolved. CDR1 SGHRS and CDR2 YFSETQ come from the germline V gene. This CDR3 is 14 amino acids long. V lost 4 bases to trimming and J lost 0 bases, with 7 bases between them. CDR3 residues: CASSQRATNEKLFF. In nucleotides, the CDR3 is TGCGCCAGCAGCCAGCGTGCAACTAATGAAAAACTGTTTTTT.

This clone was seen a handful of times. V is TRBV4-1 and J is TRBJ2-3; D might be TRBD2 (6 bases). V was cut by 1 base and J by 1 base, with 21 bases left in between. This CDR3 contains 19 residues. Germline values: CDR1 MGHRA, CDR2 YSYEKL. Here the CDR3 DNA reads TGCGCCAGCAGCCAAGGGAGGGTCATGAAGCGGTTTGGCACAGATACGCAGTATTTT. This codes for CASSQGRVMKRFGTDTQYF.

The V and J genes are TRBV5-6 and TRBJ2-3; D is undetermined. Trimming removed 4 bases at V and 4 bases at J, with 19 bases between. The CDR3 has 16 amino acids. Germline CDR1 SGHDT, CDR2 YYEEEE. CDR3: CASSPVGRAAPDTQYF. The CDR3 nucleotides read TGTGCCAGCAGCCCCGTGGGCCGGGCGGCCCCAGATACGCAGTATTTT.

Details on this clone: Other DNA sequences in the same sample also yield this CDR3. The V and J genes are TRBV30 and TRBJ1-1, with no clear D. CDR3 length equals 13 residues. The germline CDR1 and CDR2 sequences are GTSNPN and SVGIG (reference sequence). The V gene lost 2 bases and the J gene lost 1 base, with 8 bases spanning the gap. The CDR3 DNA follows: TGTGCCTGGAGTCGGACCGGGAACACTGAAGCTTTCTTT. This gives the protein CAWSRTGNTEAFF. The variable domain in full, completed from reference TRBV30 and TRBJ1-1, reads SQTIHQWPATLVQPVGSPLSLECTVEGTSNPNLYWYRQAAGRGLQLLFYSVGIGQISSEVPQNLSASRPQDRQFILSSKKLLLSDSGFYLCAWSRTGNTEAFFGQGTRLTVV.

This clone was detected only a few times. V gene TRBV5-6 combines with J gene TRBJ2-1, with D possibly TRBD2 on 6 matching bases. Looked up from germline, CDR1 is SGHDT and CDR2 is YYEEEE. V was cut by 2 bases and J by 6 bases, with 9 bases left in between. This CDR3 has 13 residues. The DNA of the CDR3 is TGTGCCAGCAGCTTTCCTAGCGCCAATGAGCAGTTCTTC. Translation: CASSFPSANEQFF.

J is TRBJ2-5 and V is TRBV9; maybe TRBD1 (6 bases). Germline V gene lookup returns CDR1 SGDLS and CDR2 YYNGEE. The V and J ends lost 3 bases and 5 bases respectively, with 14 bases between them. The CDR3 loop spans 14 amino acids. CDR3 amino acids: CASSASQGLETQYF. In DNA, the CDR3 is TGTGCCAGCAGCGCCTCGCAGGGGCTGGAGACCCAGTACTTC.

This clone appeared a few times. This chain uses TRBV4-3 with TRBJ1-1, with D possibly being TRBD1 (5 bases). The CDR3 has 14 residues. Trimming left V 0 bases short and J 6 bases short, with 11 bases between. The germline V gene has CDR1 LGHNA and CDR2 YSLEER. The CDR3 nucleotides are TGCGCCAGCAGCCAAGAGCCGGGAGGGGCTGAAGCTTTCTTT. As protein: CASSQEPGGAEAFF.

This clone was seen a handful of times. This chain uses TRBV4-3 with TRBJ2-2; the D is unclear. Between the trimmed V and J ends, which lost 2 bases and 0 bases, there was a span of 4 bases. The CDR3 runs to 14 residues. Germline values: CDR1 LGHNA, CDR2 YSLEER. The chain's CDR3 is CASSQTSNTGELFF. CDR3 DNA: TGCGCCAGCAGCCAAACATCGAACACCGGGGAGCTGTTTTTT.

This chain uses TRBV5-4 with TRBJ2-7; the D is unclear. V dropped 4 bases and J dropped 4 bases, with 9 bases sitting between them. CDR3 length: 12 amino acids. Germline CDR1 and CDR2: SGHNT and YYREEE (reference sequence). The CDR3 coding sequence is TGTGCCAGCAGCGAAGGATTATACGAGCAGTACTTC. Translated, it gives CASSEGLYEQYF. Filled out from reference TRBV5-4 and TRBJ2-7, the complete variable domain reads ETGVTQSPTHLIKTRGQQVTLRCSSQSGHNTVSWYQQALGQGPQFIFQYYREEENGRGNFPPRFSGLQFPNYSSELNVNALELDDSALYLCASSEGLYEQYFGPGTRLTVT.

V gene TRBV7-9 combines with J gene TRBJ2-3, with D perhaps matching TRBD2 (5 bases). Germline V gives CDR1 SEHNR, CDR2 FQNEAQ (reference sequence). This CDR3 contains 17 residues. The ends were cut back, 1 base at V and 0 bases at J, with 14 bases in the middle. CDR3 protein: CASSLGHRRASTDTQYF. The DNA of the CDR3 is TGTGCCAGCAGCTTAGGTCACCGGCGGGCTAGCACAGATACGCAGTATTTT.

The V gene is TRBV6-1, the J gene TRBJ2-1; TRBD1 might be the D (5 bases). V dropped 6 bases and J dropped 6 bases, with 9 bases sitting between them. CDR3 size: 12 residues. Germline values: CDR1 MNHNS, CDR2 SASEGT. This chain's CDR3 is CASSRAGNEQFF. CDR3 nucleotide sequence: TGTGCCAGCAGCAGGGCCGGCAATGAGCAGTTCTTC.

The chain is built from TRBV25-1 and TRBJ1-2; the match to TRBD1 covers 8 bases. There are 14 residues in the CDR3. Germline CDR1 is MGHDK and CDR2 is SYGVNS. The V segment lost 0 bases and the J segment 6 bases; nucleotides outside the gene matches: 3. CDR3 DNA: TGTGCCAGCAGTGAATACGGGGGACAGGATGGCTACACCTTC. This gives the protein CASSEYGGQDGYTF.

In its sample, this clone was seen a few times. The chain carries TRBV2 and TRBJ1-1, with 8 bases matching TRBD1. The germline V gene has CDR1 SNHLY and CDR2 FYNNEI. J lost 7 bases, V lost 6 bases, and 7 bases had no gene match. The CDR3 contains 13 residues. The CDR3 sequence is CASRNRRGLEAFF. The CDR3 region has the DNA TGTGCCAGCAGGAATCGCAGGGGGCTTGAAGCTTTCTTT.

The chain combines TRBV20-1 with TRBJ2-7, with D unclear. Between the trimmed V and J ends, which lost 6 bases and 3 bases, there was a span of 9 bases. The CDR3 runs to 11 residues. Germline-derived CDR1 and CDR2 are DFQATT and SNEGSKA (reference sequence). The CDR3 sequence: CSASTDYEQYF. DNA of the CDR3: TGCAGTGCGTCGACCGACTACGAGCAGTACTTC.

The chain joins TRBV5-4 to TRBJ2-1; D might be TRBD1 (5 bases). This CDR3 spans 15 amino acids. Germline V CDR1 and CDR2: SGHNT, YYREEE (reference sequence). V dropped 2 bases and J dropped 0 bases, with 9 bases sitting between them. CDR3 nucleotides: TGTGCCAGCAGCTTAGGACACAACTCCTACAATGAGCAGTTCTTC. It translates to CASSLGHNSYNEQFF.

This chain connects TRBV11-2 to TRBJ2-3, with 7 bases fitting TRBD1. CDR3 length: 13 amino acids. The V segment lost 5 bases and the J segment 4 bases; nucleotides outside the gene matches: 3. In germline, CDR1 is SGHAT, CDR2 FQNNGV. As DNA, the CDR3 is TGTGCCAGCAGCCTCGACAGGGCAGATACGCAGTATTTT. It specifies CASSLDRADTQYF. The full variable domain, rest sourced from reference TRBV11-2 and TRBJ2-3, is EAGVAQSPRYKIIEKRQSVAFWCNPISGHATLYWYQQILGQGPKLLIQFQNNGVVDDSQLPKDRFSAERLKGVDSTLKIQPAKLEDSAVYLCASSLDRADTQYFGPGTRLTVL.

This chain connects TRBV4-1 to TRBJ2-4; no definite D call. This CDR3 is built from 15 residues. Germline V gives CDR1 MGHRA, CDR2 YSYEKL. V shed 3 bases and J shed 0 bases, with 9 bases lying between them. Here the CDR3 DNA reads TGCGCCAGCAGCCAGCTCGCAACAGCCAAAAACATTCAGTACTTC. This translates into CASSQLATAKNIQYF.